The 20 T cell receptor beta chains in this list originate from one sample, sequenced in a study of OX40 agonist ivuxolimab in advanced cancers. Measured with immunoSEQ multiplex PCR; TCRdb has only the in-frame clones, and not every one. Counted here are around 69,000 clones, more than 65% occurring once; the ten biggest clones make up around 1.5%. Sequencing was performed on CD4+ or CD8+ T cells sorted from blood, taken in a trial of the OX40 agonist ivuxolimab. The source is an adult with an advanced solid tumor such as melanoma, head and neck, liver or kidney cancer.

As for this clone: Distinct nucleotide sequences in the sample also encode this CDR3. The chain uses TRBV28 and TRBJ2-7; weak D call: TRBD1 (5 bases). The V and J ends lost 4 bases and 3 bases respectively, with 7 bases between them. Germline assignment: CDR1 MDHEN and CDR2 SYDVKM. This CDR3 region has 12 residues. This chain's CDR3 is CASSSRGYEQYF. CDR3 DNA sequence: TGTGCCAGCAGTTCAAGGGGCTACGAGCAGTACTTC.

This sequence joins TRBV10-3 and TRBJ2-1; 11 bases map to TRBD2. Germline V CDR1 and CDR2: ENHRY, SYGVKD. Germline trimming cut 6 bases from V and 5 bases from J; bases unmatched to any gene: 9. The CDR3 has 16 amino acids. The CDR3 DNA sequence: TGTGCCATCAGGGCTAGCGGGAGGCACTCGAACAATGAGCAGTTCTTC. Residues: CAIRASGRHSNNEQFF.

The chain carries TRBV5-1 and TRBJ2-7; D possibly corresponds to TRBD2 (5 bases). Trimming cost V 0 bases and J 0 bases, with 7 bases left between them. The CDR3 runs 14 residues. Germline assignment: CDR1 SGHRS and CDR2 YFSETQ. The CDR3 coding sequence is TGCGCCAGCAGCTTGGACGGGATCTCCTACGAGCAGTACTTC. This gives the protein CASSLDGISYEQYF.

This clone has just a few counts. The rearrangement links TRBV12-5 to TRBJ1-3, with a weak D call TRBD1 (5 bases). Per germline, CDR1 LGHNT and CDR2 FRNRAP. V shed 10 bases and J shed 3 bases, with 13 bases lying between them. This CDR3 is built from 13 residues. This CDR3 is CATSGDFGNTIYF. In DNA, the CDR3 is TGTGCTACATCCGGGGACTTTGGAAACACCATATATTTT. Complete variable domain (other parts from reference TRBV12-5 and TRBJ1-3): DARVTQTPRHKVTEMGQEVTMRCQPILGHNTVFWYRQTMMQGLELLAYFRNRAPLDDSGMPKDRFSAEMPDATLATLKIQPSEPRDSAVYFCATSGDFGNTIYFGEGSWLTVV.

This clone occurred once. The genes are TRBV5-1 and TRBJ2-5; D is uncertain. There are 15 residues in the CDR3. The germline V and J ends were trimmed by 0 bases and 1 base, with 10 bases remaining between them. Per germline, CDR1 SGHRS and CDR2 YFSETQ. DNA of the CDR3: TGCGCCAGCAGCTTGGTTCCGGGCACCCAAGAGACCCAGTACTTC. Encoded protein: CASSLVPGTQETQYF.

V is TRBV2 and J is TRBJ2-1, with TRBD2 matching 14 bases. This CDR3 has 16 amino acids. V lost 7 bases, J lost 8 bases, and 10 bases stayed unmatched. CDR1 and CDR2 (germline): SNHLY, FYNNEI. Written as DNA, the CDR3 is TGTGCCAGCAAACCGGGACTAGCGGGAGAGCGGGATGAGCAGTTCTTC. This gives the protein CASKPGLAGERDEQFF.

V and J are TRBV6-1 and TRBJ1-5, with D possibly being TRBD1 (6 bases). The CDR3 sequence is 15 residues long. CDR1 MNHNS and CDR2 SASEGT come from the germline V gene. V was pared by 5 bases and J by 3 bases, with 14 bases between. The CDR3 region is CASSWTDELNQPQHF. DNA of the CDR3: TGTGCCAGCAGTTGGACAGACGAGCTCAATCAGCCCCAGCATTTT.

V and J are TRBV7-2 and TRBJ1-2; 7 bases are a match to TRBD1. The CDR3 is 15 residues long. J lost 6 bases, V lost 3 bases, and 10 bases had no gene match. CDR1 is SGHTA and CDR2 is FQGNSA in the germline V gene. CDR3 sequence: CASSLLAGGPNGYTF. DNA of the CDR3: TGTGCCAGCAGCTTGCTGGCAGGGGGGCCGAATGGCTACACCTTC.

This clone was counted between two and nine times. This chain links TRBV10-3 with TRBJ1-1; perhaps TRBD1 as D (5 bases). The CDR3 is 12 amino acids. The germline V gene encodes CDR1 ENHRY and CDR2 SYGVKD. Deletions cut 6 bases from V and 0 bases from J, with 5 bases between. The CDR3 nucleotides are TGTGCCATCAGGGGGGTGAACACTGAAGCTTTCTTT. Protein product: CAIRGVNTEAFF.

The chain links TRBV19 to TRBJ1-1, with 8 bases identical to TRBD1. This CDR3 spans 15 amino acids. The germline gives CDR1 LNHDA, CDR2 SQIVND (reference sequence). Trimming took 8 bases from V and 1 from J; bases not matched to a gene: 9. In DNA form, the CDR3 reads TGTGCCAGTGGACAGGGTGCGCGGGGGAACACTGAAGCTTTCTTT. It codes for CASGQGARGNTEAFF.

This clone was counted once. V is TRBV7-2 and J is TRBJ2-5; D possibly uses TRBD1 or TRBD2 (5 bases each). Deletions cut 5 bases from V and 7 bases from J, with 17 bases between. The CDR3 is 14 amino acids. CDR1 SGHTA and CDR2 FQGNSA come from the germline V gene. The chain's CDR3 is CASSPPGGWGTQYF. Here the CDR3 DNA reads TGTGCCAGCAGCCCGCCTGGGGGTTGGGGGACCCAGTACTTC.

This chain links TRBV6-1 with TRBJ2-3, with no clear D. The germline CDR1 and CDR2 sequences are MNHNS and SASEGT. The CDR3 spans 14 residues. V was trimmed by 5 bases and J by 6 bases, leaving 15 bases between them. CDR3 nucleotides: TGTGCCAGCAGTTCGGGCCCCCAAGGGGATACGCAGTATTTT. Amino acids: CASSSGPQGDTQYF.

The rearrangement joins TRBV11-2 to TRBJ1-2, with 8 bases aligning to TRBD1. Trimming cost V 5 bases and J 6 bases; bases outside gene matches: 5. Germline assignment: CDR1 SGHAT and CDR2 FQNNGV. CDR3 length equals 13 residues. The CDR3 DNA reads as TGTGCCAGCAGCCTCGACAGGGGCGATGGCTACACCTTC. Its translation: CASSLDRGDGYTF. The variable domain in full, with the rest retrieved from reference TRBV11-2 and TRBJ1-2, is EAGVAQSPRYKIIEKRQSVAFWCNPISGHATLYWYQQILGQGPKLLIQFQNNGVVDDSQLPKDRFSAERLKGVDSTLKIQPAKLEDSAVYLCASSLDRGDGYTFGSGTRLTVV.

The rearrangement uses TRBV28 and TRBJ1-4, with D perhaps TRBD1 (5 bases). Germline-derived CDR1 and CDR2 are MDHEN and SYDVKM. The CDR3 contains 15 residues. Trimming removed 8 bases from V and 3 bases from J, with 16 bases in between. As DNA, the CDR3 is TGTGCCAGCGGGGTAGGGGCCGGCGCTAATGAAAAACTGTTTTTT. Amino acids: CASGVGAGANEKLFF.

V is TRBV6-5 and J is TRBJ2-5; 7 nucleotides line up with TRBD1. The closer fit of TRBJ2-7 to the DNA end suggests the J call may be wrong. The germline CDR1 and CDR2 sequences are MNHEY and SVGAGI. CDR3 size: 15 residues. CDR3 DNA: TGTGCCAGCAGTTCCTCCCGGGACAGCTACGACGAGCAGTACTTC. Its protein is CASSSSRDSYDEQYF.

This clone was detected once. This rearrangement joins TRBV7-2 to TRBJ1-5; D remains ambiguous. The germline V gene has CDR1 SGHTA and CDR2 FQGNSA. The CDR3 is made up of 15 amino acids. V was cut by 1 base and J by 0 bases, with 7 bases left in between. The CDR3 loop is CASSLDGYSNQPQHF. The CDR3 region has the DNA TGTGCCAGCAGCTTAGATGGGTATAGCAATCAGCCCCAGCATTTT.

V gene TRBV7-7 combines with J gene TRBJ2-1; D gene unclear. The CDR3 is 13 residues long. Germline CDR1 is SSHAT and CDR2 is FNYEAQ (reference sequence). Trimming shortened V by 5 bases and J by 8 bases, and 13 bases separated the two germline ends. The CDR3 DNA sequence: TGTGCCAGCAGCCCTTCACCTCGGGATGAGCAGTTCTTC. It specifies CASSPSPRDEQFF.

The chain joins TRBV5-1 to TRBJ2-6; D may be TRBD2 (5 bases). The CDR3 is made up of 18 amino acids. Germline loops: CDR1 SGHRS, CDR2 YFSETQ. V was clipped by 1 base and J by 2 bases, with 16 bases between them. The CDR3 here is CASSLRSLRETGANVLTF. Written as DNA, the CDR3 is TGCGCCAGCAGCTTGAGGTCGTTGAGGGAAACTGGGGCCAACGTCCTGACTTTC.

The chain has TRBV18 and TRBJ2-1, with 14 bases lining up with TRBD2. Germline V gene sequence: CDR1 KGHSH, CDR2 LQKENI. CDR3 size: 15 residues. V shed 5 bases and J 5 bases; nucleotides not matched to a gene: 2. The CDR3 sequence: CASSTGLAGDNEQFF. CDR3 nucleotide sequence: TGTGCCAGCTCAACGGGACTAGCGGGAGACAATGAGCAGTTCTTC.

The J gene is TRBJ1-1, the V gene TRBV6-5; 8 bases fit TRBD1. V lost 5 bases, J lost 3 bases, and 8 bases stayed unmatched. Germline loops: CDR1 MNHEY, CDR2 SVGAGI. This CDR3 region has 15 residues. DNA for the CDR3: TGTGCCAGCAGTCCGGACAGGGCAATCGACACTGAAGCTTTCTTT. Translating it yields CASSPDRAIDTEAFF.